This T cell receptor (beta chain) originates from a study of T cell responses to AZD1222 COVID-19 vaccine. TCRdb keeps only in-frame clones here, not all; method: immunoSEQ multiplex PCR. There are roughly 97,000 clones in the sample; over 70% occur only once, and around 9% lies in the top ten. Note on this clone: What it recognizes is unknown.

Findings and caveats of the study: Donors skewed white British and female; clonal diversity was possibly underestimated. Reportedly, close to half of spike-specific TCRs are directed against unmutated variant regions. Rises in breadth and depth of Spike-specific TCRs came after two AZD1222 doses.

Germline V gene sequence: CDR1 SGHDT, CDR2 YYEEEE. V dropped 0 bases and J dropped 1 base, with 9 bases sitting between them. This CDR3 is 15 amino acids long. J is TRBJ2-3 and V is TRBV5-6, with D unclear. The sample in question was peripheral blood, obtained on day 0 of AZD1222 vaccination. This receptor was taken from an adult in good health. CDR3 protein: CASSLELRRTDTQYF. CDR3 sequence (DNA): TGTGCCAGCAGCTTGGAGCTCAGGCGCACAGATACGCAGTATTTT.